Included here is one T cell receptor (beta chain) sequence, with context. The V and J ends lost 1 base and 3 bases respectively, with 10 bases between them. This CDR3 is 14 amino acids long. Germline CDR1 and CDR2: SGHTA and FQGNSA. This sample was taken from a study of blood T cell repertoires in COVID-19. Study context: PBMCs, B-cell-depleted T cells, or T cells provided the cDNA or gDNA that made up the material.

As handled by the study authors: Estimation of nucleated cell counts relied on the amplification of reference gene primers. Produced via immunoSEQ multiplex PCR; TCRdb's table is partial and in-frame only. The D gene and trimming were derived from the DNA, and the V and J assignments and clone size from that table. This table holds 110,000 or so clones, 88% found once. The receptor's source is a woman in her 70s who had recovered from COVID-19. The chain uses TRBV7-2 and TRBJ2-7; weak D call: TRBD2 (6 bases). Sequenced: peripheral blood. Here the CDR3 DNA reads TGTGCCAGCAGCTTAGACCGGGGGAGCTACGAGCAGTACTTC. Protein: CASSLDRGSYEQYF.